This T cell receptor (beta chain) was obtained from a study of T cell responses to AZD1222 COVID-19 vaccine (dated by TCRdb to the early 2020s). Background on the whole study: AZD1222 recipients with second doses at about 4 weeks or about 12 weeks were pooled, because spike-specific TCR depth and breadth did not differ between schedules. Trial participants were enrolled by age into subgroups of 18-55, 56-69 and 70-plus years, and roughly 160, 29 and 62 TCR-sequenced participants, respectively, were included in these subgroups. TCR sequencing covered roughly 230 trial participants: 200 to 220 given two doses of AZD1222 and approximately 26 given two doses of MenACWY control vaccine.

The V end loses 5 bases and the J end loses 6 bases, and a stretch of 11 bases separates them. The CDR3 has 13 amino acids, counting the end cysteine and phenylalanine. Only the CDR3 DNA stays, 39 bases, in frame from base 1. According to the germline V gene (reference sequence), CDR1 reads LNHDA and CDR2 reads SQIVND. This sample's time point label indicates: baseline before first vaccination. Samples from vaccinated people were obtained from the UK trials COV001 and COV002, which included a single-blind randomized controlled phase 2/3 trial of AZD1222 (ChAdOx1 nCoV-19) in healthy adults. Trial participant PBMC samples were collected at day 0 and day 28 after the second dose for TCRbeta chain sequencing. The CDR3 regions of human TCRbeta chains were analyzed by immunosequencing. The published analysis was carried out like this. Repertoire TCRs were checked for matches against a reference library of SARS-CoV-2-specific TCRs that had been generated using the MIRA antigen-specificity platform. Breadth was defined as the fraction of unique TCRs that were SARS-CoV-2-associated. Depth was defined as the fraction of total T cells that were SARS-CoV-2-associated. Each spike-specific TCR was assigned to its reactive spike region and to a CD4 or CD8 class using the MIRA data. Log10-transformed breadth and depth values were compared by one-way ANOVA with Sidak's multiple comparisons tests. Held by TCRdb, this immuneACCESS table contains in-frame sequences only and omits some clones. Under half of the omission traces to an unresolved V gene where checked; the cause of the rest is unknown. The V and J calls and clone size are taken from that table; D and trimming were inferred from the DNA. The sample table shows some 80,000 clones, and roughly 82% are seen once. Of the sample, approximately 9% falls within the top ten clones.

Note on this clone: Its antigen is not yet known. The input lacks base qualities; no much larger clone sits a single base away. The identical CDR3 is also encoded by other nucleotide sequences in the sample.

Study-wide conclusions, independent of this receptor: Reportedly, close to half of the unique spike-specific TCRs recognized epitopes lying outside the regions that are mutated in the B.1.351 and B.1.1.7 variants. Vaccine-associated CD4 TCRs spanned the whole spike protein, with dominant responses in regions 160-218 and 743-854. Conclusions about previously exposed vaccinees are limited, since just six or seven AZD1222 recipients were seropositive for SARS-CoV-2 at baseline. Participants were mostly white British, with more females than males. The authors suggested clonal diversity may have been underestimated. Spike-specific TCR breadth and depth rose significantly after two AZD1222 doses compared with day 0 and with MenACWY recipients. Because no day 14 peak-response samples were available, the repertoires could be characterized only after the peak T cell response. In the small 56-69-year group, the increase in depth fell short of significance, most likely because of low power.

Sequences were derived from peripheral blood, sampled on day 0 of AZD1222 vaccination. In this chain, TRBV19 is recombined with TRBJ1-5, with no D gene named confidently. This clonotype originated in an adult in good health. Here is the DNA: TGTGCCAGTAGTCCCCGTTCGGGTCAGCCCCAGCATTTT. Translated, it gives CASSPRSGQPQHF.